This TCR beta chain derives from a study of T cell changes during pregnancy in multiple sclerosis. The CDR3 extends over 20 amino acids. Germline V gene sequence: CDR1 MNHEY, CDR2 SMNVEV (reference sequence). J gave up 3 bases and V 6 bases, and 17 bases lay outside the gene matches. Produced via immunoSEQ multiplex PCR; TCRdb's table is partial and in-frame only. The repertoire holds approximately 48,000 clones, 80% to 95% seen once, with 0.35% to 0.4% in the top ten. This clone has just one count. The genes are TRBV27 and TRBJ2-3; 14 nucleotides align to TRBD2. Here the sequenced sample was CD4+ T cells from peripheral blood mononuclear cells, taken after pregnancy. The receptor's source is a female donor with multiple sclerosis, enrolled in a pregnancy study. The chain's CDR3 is CASRPTDRTSGRTETDTQYF. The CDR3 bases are TGTGCCAGCAGACCGACGGACCGGACTAGCGGGAGGACGGAGACAGATACGCAGTATTTT.